This T cell receptor beta chain comes out of a study of somatic mutations in cytotoxic T cells in rheumatoid arthritis. Study-wide results and caveats: Statistically, CD8+ T-cell clonality was not significantly distinct between individuals with rheumatoid arthritis and age-matched healthy controls. The modest underrepresentation of TRBV07 observed in rheumatoid arthritis patients was not subjected to multiple-comparison adjustment.

As regards this clone: The antigen is not known. Different DNA sequences within this sample yield the same CDR3.

TCRdb's copy holds only in-frame clones and misses some; the assay was immunoSEQ multiplex PCR. This table has 7,000 to 9,500 clones, approximately 79% appearing once. Germline V lookup: CDR1 MRHNA, CDR2 SNTAGT. This CDR3 contains 15 residues. Trimming took 3 bases from V and 1 from J; bases not matched to a gene: 1. The sample taken for sequencing was CD8+ T cells sorted from blood. This TCR was sampled from an adult with rheumatoid arthritis. The gene calls are TRBV6-4 and TRBJ2-3, with 10 bases fitting TRBD2. CDR3 nucleotide sequence: TGTGCCAGCAGTGAAGCGGGAGGGGGCACAGATACGCAGTATTTT. Translation gives CASSEAGGGTDTQYF.